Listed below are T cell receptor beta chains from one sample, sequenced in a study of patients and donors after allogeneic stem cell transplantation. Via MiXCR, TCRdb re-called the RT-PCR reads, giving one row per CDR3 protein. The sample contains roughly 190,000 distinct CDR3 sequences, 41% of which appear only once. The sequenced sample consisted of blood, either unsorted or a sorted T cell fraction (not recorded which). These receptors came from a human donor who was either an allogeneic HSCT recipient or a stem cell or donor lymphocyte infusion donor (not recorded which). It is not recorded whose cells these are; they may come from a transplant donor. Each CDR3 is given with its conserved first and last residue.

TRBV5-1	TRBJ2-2	CASSLFGQENTGELFF
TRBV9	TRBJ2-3	CASSVDSASFDTQYF
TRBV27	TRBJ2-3	CASNLPGQGTDTQYF
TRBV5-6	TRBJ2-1	CASSLGTHDEQFF
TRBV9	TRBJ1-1	CASSVREGPAFF
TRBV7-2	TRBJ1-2	CASSSAPPGHLNYGYTF
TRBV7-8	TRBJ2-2	CASSYPRRQGANTGELFF
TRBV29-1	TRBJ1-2	CSVVTGSNYGYTF
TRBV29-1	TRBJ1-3	CSVDRRNTIYF
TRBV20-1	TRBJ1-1	CSARISQAFF
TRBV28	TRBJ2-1	CASISEIYNEQFF
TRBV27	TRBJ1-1	CASSPLGVTFTEAFF
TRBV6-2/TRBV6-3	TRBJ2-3	CASSYWRAGESPRTDTQYF
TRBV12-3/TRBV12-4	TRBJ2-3	CASSFWRADTQYF
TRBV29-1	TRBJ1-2	CSVEALVAYGYTF
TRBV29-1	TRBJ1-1	CSVGEAFF
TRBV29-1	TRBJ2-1	CSVEGEAGAYNEQFF
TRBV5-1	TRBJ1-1	CASSLVAGGTEAFF
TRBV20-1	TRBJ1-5	CSAEDREPNQPQHF
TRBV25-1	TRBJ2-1	CASSPTSGSPYNEQFF
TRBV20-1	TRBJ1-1	CSARDSGQAEVNTEAFF
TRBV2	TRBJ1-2	CASSENYNYGYTF
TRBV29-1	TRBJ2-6	CSVMGLAGTGANVLTF
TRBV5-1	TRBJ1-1	CASSLETGLAEAFF
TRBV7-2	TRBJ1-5	CASSLVTTGFNQPQHF
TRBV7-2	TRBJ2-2	CASSHEVENTGELFF
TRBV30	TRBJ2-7	CAWSLYMAGISYEQYF
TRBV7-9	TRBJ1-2	CASSNGIDYGYTF
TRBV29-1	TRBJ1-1	CSVEGQSEAFF
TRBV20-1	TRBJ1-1	CSARDLKSRKGYTEAFF
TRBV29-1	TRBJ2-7	CSVGEGHEQYF
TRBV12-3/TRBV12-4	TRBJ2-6	CASSRQGVFGANVLTF
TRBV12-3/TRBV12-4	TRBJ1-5	CASSSPPGQPQHF
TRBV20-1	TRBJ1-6	CSRDRGSPLHF
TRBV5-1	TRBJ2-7	CASSDLAGYEQYF
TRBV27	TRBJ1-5	CASSLSGEGNQPQHF
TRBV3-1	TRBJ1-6	CASSPETGGNSPLHF
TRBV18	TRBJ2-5	CASSPTGNETQYF
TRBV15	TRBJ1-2	CATSREGQGNYGYTF
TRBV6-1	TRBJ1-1	CASSRISGTEAFF
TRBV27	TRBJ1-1	CASNLTGQGNTEAFF
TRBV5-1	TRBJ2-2	CASSTSSGDTGELFF
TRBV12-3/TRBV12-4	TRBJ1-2	CASSLVPMGGYTF
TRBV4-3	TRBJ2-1	CASSQERWLAGEKRNEQFF
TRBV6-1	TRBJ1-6	CASSEDGAGNSPLHF
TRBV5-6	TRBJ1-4	CASSLTANEKLFF
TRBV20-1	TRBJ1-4	CSARVEGLNEKLFF
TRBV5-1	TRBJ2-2	CASSLAVNPNTGELFF
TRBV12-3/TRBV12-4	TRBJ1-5	CASSLGAINQPQHF
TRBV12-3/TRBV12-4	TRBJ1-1	CASSLVGGKAFF
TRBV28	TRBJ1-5	CASSLSDRSRQPQHF
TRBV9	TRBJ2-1	CASSPLAPSSYNEQFF
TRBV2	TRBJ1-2	CASSEGSGTDYGYTF
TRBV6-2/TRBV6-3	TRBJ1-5	CASSYSMGSNQPQHF
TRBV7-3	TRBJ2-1	CASSCNGQDNYNEQFF